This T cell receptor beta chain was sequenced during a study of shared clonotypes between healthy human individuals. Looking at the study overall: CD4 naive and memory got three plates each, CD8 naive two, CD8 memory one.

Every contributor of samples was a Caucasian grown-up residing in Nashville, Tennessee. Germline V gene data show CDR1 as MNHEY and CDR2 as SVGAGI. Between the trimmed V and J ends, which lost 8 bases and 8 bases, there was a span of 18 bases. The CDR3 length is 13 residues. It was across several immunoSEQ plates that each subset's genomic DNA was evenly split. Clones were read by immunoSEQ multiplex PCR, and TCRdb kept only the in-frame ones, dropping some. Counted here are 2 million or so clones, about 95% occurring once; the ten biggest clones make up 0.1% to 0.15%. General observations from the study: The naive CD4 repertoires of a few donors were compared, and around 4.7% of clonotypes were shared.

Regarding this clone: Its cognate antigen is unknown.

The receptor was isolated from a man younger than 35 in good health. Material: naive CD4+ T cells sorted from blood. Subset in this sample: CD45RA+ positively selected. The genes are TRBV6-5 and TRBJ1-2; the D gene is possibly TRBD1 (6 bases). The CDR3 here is CASGRDTGGGYTF. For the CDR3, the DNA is TGTGCCAGCGGACGGGACACCGGAGGGGGCTACACCTTC.